The 2 T cell receptor beta chains listed next were all sequenced from one sample in a study of regulatory T cells in long-lasting Graves disease. Investigators prepared the TCR beta libraries by applying iRepertoire HTBI primers and Arm-PCR of CDR3 regions. TCRdb re-called the multiplex PCR reads with MiXCR, one entry per CDR3 protein. The profile shows roughly 420,000 distinct CDR3 sequences, 15% to 17% of them singletons. Described time point: newly diagnosed GD, antithyroid drugs for less than 3 months. RNA from PBMCs was the source of the TCR library. Sequencing used peripheral blood mononuclear cells (PBMCs), obtained at new diagnosis, from a patient treated with antithyroid drugs. Receptors originate from a female donor with Graves disease.

The sample holds a few counts of this clonotype. J is TRBJ2-7 and V is TRBV6-1, with 12 bases matching TRBD1. J gave up 4 bases and V 5 bases, and 6 bases lay outside the gene matches. This CDR3 is built from 15 residues. CDR1 MNHNS and CDR2 SASEGT come from the germline V gene. CDR3 nucleotide sequence: TGTGCCAGCAGTCAAGGGACAGGGGGCTTGTACGAGCAGTACTTC. It is translated as CASSQGTGGLYEQYF.

This clonotype has ten or more counts. J is TRBJ2-2 and V is TRBV11-3; possible D gene TRBD2, 6 bases. Germline assignment: CDR1 SGHNT and CDR2 YENEEA. The CDR3 is made up of 15 amino acids. V was cut by 1 base and J by 4 bases, with 10 bases left in between. The CDR3 spells CASSLAGDGTGELFF. The CDR3 coding sequence is TGTGCCAGCAGCTTAGCGGGAGATGGCACCGGGGAGCTGTTTTTT.